Shown below are 25 T cell receptor beta chains from a single sample sequenced in a study of control samples from healthy donors and cancer patients. The data were produced by immunoSEQ multiplex PCR, yet TCRdb's version contains in-frame clones alone and is incomplete. The sample lists 150,000 to 200,000 clones; about 94% were seen once. The sequencing input was blood. These receptors were collected from a woman aged 40 to 50 in good health.

The genes are TRBV9 and TRBJ2-7; D is perhaps TRBD2 (6 bases). Germline CDR1 reads SGDLS; CDR2 reads YYNGEE. V shed 4 bases and J shed 2 bases, with 13 bases lying between them. This CDR3 has 14 amino acids. The CDR3 region has the DNA TGTGCCAGCAGCATCGGGACTCCAACCTACGAGCAGTACTTC. It yields the protein CASSIGTPTYEQYF.

The chain couples TRBV29-1 to TRBJ1-2; possible D gene TRBD1, 5 bases. This CDR3 has 14 amino acids. Germline V gene data show CDR1 as SQVTM and CDR2 as ANQGSEA. Trimming stripped 4 bases from V and 6 bases from J, with 18 bases between. The DNA for the CDR3 is TGCAGCGTTGGGCAGGGTGAGGGCCCCGATGGCTACACCTTC. Encoded protein: CSVGQGEGPDGYTF.

The chain combines TRBV5-1 with TRBJ2-3; 9 bases match TRBD1. Germline V gives CDR1 SGHRS, CDR2 YFSETQ. V shed 4 bases, J shed 3 bases, and the junction held 3 bases outside the gene matches. CDR3 size: 14 residues. Here the CDR3 reads CASSTGQGTDTQYF. CDR3 DNA sequence: TGCGCCAGCAGCACCGGACAGGGGACAGATACGCAGTATTTT.

CDR3 amino acids: CASSVDMSISTDTQYF. CDR3 coding DNA: TGTGCCAGCAGCGTAGATATGTCTATTAGCACAGATACGCAGTATTTT. The chain links TRBV9 to TRBJ2-3; no firm D call. Trimming removed 0 bases from V and 0 bases from J, with 11 bases in between. CDR1 and CDR2 from the germline V gene are SGDLS and YYNGEE. The CDR3 covers 16 residues. The variable domain in full, completed from reference TRBV9 and TRBJ2-3, reads DSGVTQTPKHLITATGQRVTLRCSPRSGDLSVYWYQQSLDQGLQFLIQYYNGEERAKGNILERFSAQQFPDLHSELNLSSLELGDSALYFCASSVDMSISTDTQYFGPGTRLTVL.

This clone has a single count. The genes are TRBV3-1 (or the pseudogene TRBV3-2) and TRBJ1-2; D is perhaps TRBD1 (6 bases). The germline V gene has CDR1 LGHDT and CDR2 YNNKEL (reference sequence). The V end was cut by 4 bases, the J end by 1 base, with 13 bases between. CDR3 size: 15 residues. The CDR3 region has the DNA TGTGCCAGCAGCCTTCAGGGGTCGGGTAACTATGGCTACACCTTC. Residues: CASSLQGSGNYGYTF.

The chain couples TRBV2 to TRBJ1-6, with D hard to call. Deletions cut 6 bases from V and 9 bases from J, with 9 bases between. Germline V gene data show CDR1 as SNHLY and CDR2 as FYNNEI. There are 12 residues in the CDR3. The DNA of the CDR3 is TGTGCCAGCAGCGAGACAAGTTCACCCCTCCACTTT. This translates into CASSETSSPLHF.

The J gene is TRBJ2-3, the V gene TRBV25-1; 7 nucleotides agree with TRBD2. CDR1 is MGHDK and CDR2 is SYGVNS in the germline V gene. V dropped 1 base and J dropped 5; count of bases not matched to a gene: 0. The CDR3 spans 13 residues. CDR3 bases: TGTGCCAGCAGTGAATGGGGGGGAGATACGCAGTATTTT. As protein: CASSEWGGDTQYF.

This chain connects TRBV25-1 to TRBJ1-3; the match to TRBD1 covers 8 bases. CDR3 length: 14 residues. V lost 5 bases, J lost 3 bases, and 3 bases stayed unmatched. Germline CDR1 MGHDK, CDR2 SYGVNS. CDR3 nucleotide sequence: TGTGCCAGCAGTTACAGGGGGTTTGGAAACACCATATATTTT. Protein: CASSYRGFGNTIYF.

This clone showed up just once. The chain recombines TRBV7-9 with TRBJ2-2; D might be TRBD2 (5 bases). The CDR3 has 18 residues. With 1 base removed from V and 1 base from J, the gap between germline ends came to 16 bases. The germline CDR1 and CDR2 sequences are SEHNR and FQNEAQ (reference sequence). CDR3 bases: TGTGCCAGCAGCTTAGGGAAATTGGCTAGCAGGAACACCGGGGAGCTGTTTTTT. Translated: CASSLGKLASRNTGELFF.

This chain connects TRBV19 to TRBJ2-1; tentative D call: TRBD1 (5 bases). V gave up 0 bases and J gave up 0 bases, with 12 bases separating them. The CDR3 runs to 17 residues. The V gene's germline CDR1 is LNHDA and CDR2 SQIVND (reference sequence). Here the CDR3 reads CASSIDLTTGSYNEQFF. The CDR3 bases are TGTGCCAGTAGTATAGATCTCACAACAGGCTCCTACAATGAGCAGTTCTTC.

The chain employs TRBV18 and TRBJ2-7; D tentatively reads TRBD1 or TRBD2 (6 bases each). Germline CDR1 is KGHSH and CDR2 is LQKENI. The CDR3 consists of 16 residues. V dropped 2 bases and J dropped 7 bases, with 21 bases sitting between them. DNA of the CDR3: TGTGCCAGCTCACCAGGGCGACAGGAGGGAAGTTGGGAGCAGTACTTC. It translates to CASSPGRQEGSWEQYF.

This chain's CDR3 is CASKWGYKLFF. CDR3 DNA: TGTGCCAGCAAATGGGGCTATAAACTGTTTTTT. The V gene is TRBV28, the J gene TRBJ1-4, with D tentatively TRBD1 (5 bases). Germline V gene lookup returns CDR1 MDHEN and CDR2 SYDVKM. The V end lost 7 bases, the J end lost 11 bases, and 11 bases lay between the germline ends. This CDR3 has 11 amino acids.

The rearrangement joins TRBV5-1 to TRBJ1-1; 11 bases fit TRBD1. The CDR3 extends over 13 amino acids. V lost 7 bases to trimming and J lost 7 bases; unmatched junction nucleotides: 6. Germline lookup yields CDR1 SGHRS and CDR2 YFSETQ. CDR3 loop: CASLGTGGHEAFF. CDR3 in DNA: TGCGCCAGCTTAGGGACAGGGGGGCATGAAGCTTTCTTT.

CDR3 in amino acids: CASSQEGMGSPLHF. CDR3 sequence (DNA): TGCGCCAGCAGCCAAGAGGGGATGGGTTCACCCCTCCACTTT. The chain is built from TRBV4-3 and TRBJ1-6; no firm D call. CDR3 length: 14 amino acids. Germline values: CDR1 LGHNA, CDR2 YSLEER. Trimming pared 0 bases from V and 9 bases from J, leaving 9 bases between.

This chain joins TRBV6-5 and TRBJ1-5; TRBD1 matches 8 bases. Germline CDR1 MNHEY, CDR2 SVGAGI. There are 13 residues in the CDR3. J was trimmed by 7 bases and V by 8 bases; bases with no gene match: 7. DNA for the CDR3: TGTGCCAGCGGACCACAGGGGGGCCAGCCCCAGCATTTT. It specifies CASGPQGGQPQHF.

The chain couples TRBV28 to TRBJ1-2; the D is unclear. V was pared by 10 bases and J by 4 bases, with 13 bases between. The CDR3 runs 12 residues. CDR1 and CDR2 (germline): MDHEN, SYDVKM. CDR3 bases: TGTGCCATAGCAGTCAGACGCTATGGCTACACCTTC. Its protein product is CAIAVRRYGYTF.

The chain combines TRBV6-6 with TRBJ2-1; D call uncertain. The length of the CDR3 is 16 residues. V gave up 0 bases and J gave up 1 base, with 10 bases separating them. Germline-derived CDR1 and CDR2 are MNHNY and SVGAGI (reference sequence). The CDR3 nucleotides read TGTGCCAGCAGTTACTCTGAGACCCCTTCCTACAATGAGCAGTTCTTC. Its translation is CASSYSETPSYNEQFF.

The table lists this clone with a few counts. The chain is built from TRBV5-5 and TRBJ2-1, with D perhaps TRBD2 (5 bases). Germline CDR1 reads SGHKS; CDR2 reads YYEKEE (reference sequence). The CDR3 runs to 11 residues. The V end was cut by 2 bases, the J end by 10 bases, with 7 bases between. The chain's CDR3 is CASSLAEEQFF. The CDR3 nucleotides read TGTGCCAGCAGCTTAGCGGAGGAGCAGTTCTTC. The variable domain in full, with the rest retrieved from reference TRBV5-5 and TRBJ2-1, is DAGVTQSPTHLIKTRGQQVTLRCSPISGHKSVSWYQQVLGQGPQFIFQYYEKEERGRGNFPDRFSARQFPNYSSELNVNALLLGDSALYLCASSLAEEQFFGPGTRLTVL.

This clone appeared a single time. This chain links TRBV4-2 with TRBJ1-1, with TRBD1 matching over 7 bases. From germline, CDR1 is LGHNA and CDR2 YNFKEQ. V dropped 1 base and J dropped 4; count of bases not matched to a gene: 9. The CDR3 runs 16 residues. The CDR3 spells CASSQGTGWRGTEAFF. The CDR3 region has the DNA TGTGCCAGCAGCCAAGGGACAGGCTGGCGGGGCACTGAAGCTTTCTTT.

The J gene is TRBJ1-1, the V gene TRBV19; D uncertain. V lost 4 bases and J lost 0, with 27 bases in between. CDR1 and CDR2 from the germline V gene are LNHDA and SQIVND (reference sequence). This CDR3 is built from 20 residues. The CDR3 here is CASSTPLVQEGFFLNTEAFF. CDR3 DNA: TGTGCCAGTAGTACCCCTTTGGTGCAGGAGGGTTTTTTTTTGAACACTGAAGCTTTCTTT. The full variable domain, completed using reference TRBV19 and TRBJ1-1, is DGGITQSPKYLFRKEGQNVTLSCEQNLNHDAMYWYRQDPGQGLRLIYYSQIVNDFQKGDIAEGYSVSREKKESFPLTVTSAQKNPTAFYLCASSTPLVQEGFFLNTEAFFGQGTRLTVV.

The chain recombines TRBV5-1 with TRBJ1-2, with D hard to call. The CDR3 totals 16 residues. Per the germline V gene, CDR1 is SGHRS and CDR2 is YFSETQ. The V end was cut by 5 bases, the J end by 3 bases, with 20 bases between. CDR3 protein: CASRPRQAASHYGYTF. For the CDR3, the DNA is TGCGCCAGCAGGCCCAGGCAGGCTGCTTCCCACTATGGCTACACCTTC.

The chain carries TRBV6-2 or TRBV6-3 and TRBJ1-4; D unclear. V gave up 0 bases and J gave up 0 bases, with 5 bases separating them. This CDR3 contains 15 residues. Germline loops: CDR1 MNHEY, CDR2 SVGEGT. CDR3 sequence reads: CASSYSWATNEKLFF. The CDR3 DNA sequence: TGTGCCAGCAGTTACTCTTGGGCAACTAATGAAAAACTGTTTTTT.

This clone was recorded once. This rearrangement joins TRBV7-2 to TRBJ2-3, with D maybe TRBD2 (6 bases). V shed 1 base and J shed 0 bases, with 11 bases lying between them. The germline V gene has CDR1 SGHTA and CDR2 FQGNSA. This CDR3 has 16 amino acids. The CDR3 coding sequence is TGTGCCAGCAGCTTAGTGCTCGGGGGAAGCACAGATACGCAGTATTTT. It is translated as CASSLVLGGSTDTQYF.

The genes are TRBV7-8 and TRBJ2-4, with D possibly matching TRBD1 (6 bases). There are 17 residues in the CDR3. Germline V lookup: CDR1 SGHVS, CDR2 FQNEAQ. Trimming took 1 base from V and 0 from J, leaving 13 bases between them. Here the CDR3 reads CASSLEGTLLAKNIQYF. The CDR3 nucleotides are TGTGCCAGCAGCTTAGAGGGGACACTACTAGCCAAAAACATTCAGTACTTC.

The V and J genes are TRBV6-5 and TRBJ2-5; possible D gene TRBD1, 6 bases. Germline CDR1 and CDR2: MNHEY and SVGAGI. This CDR3 has 14 residues. V was shortened by 0 bases and J by 7 bases, with 12 bases between the two germline ends. The CDR3 sequence: CASSYSRQDVTQYF. Here the CDR3 DNA reads TGTGCCAGCAGTTACTCGAGACAGGACGTGACCCAGTACTTC.